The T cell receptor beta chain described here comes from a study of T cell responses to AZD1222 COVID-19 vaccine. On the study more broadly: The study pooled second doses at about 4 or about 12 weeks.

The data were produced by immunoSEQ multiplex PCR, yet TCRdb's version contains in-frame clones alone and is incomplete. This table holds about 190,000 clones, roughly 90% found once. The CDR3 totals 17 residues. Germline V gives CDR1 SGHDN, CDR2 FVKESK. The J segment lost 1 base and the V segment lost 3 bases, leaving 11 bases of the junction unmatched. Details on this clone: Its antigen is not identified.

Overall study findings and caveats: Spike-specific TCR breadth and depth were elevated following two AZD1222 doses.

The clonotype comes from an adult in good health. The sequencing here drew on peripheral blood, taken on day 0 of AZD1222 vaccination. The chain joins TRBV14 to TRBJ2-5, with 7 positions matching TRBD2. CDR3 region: CASSHMGESGTQETQYF. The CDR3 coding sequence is TGTGCCAGCAGCCACATGGGGGAAAGCGGGACCCAAGAGACCCAGTACTTC. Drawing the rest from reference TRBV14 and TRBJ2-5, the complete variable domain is EAGVTQFPSHSVIEKGQTVTLRCDPISGHDNLYWYRRVMGKEIKFLLHFVKESKQDESGMPNNRFLAERTGGTYSTLKVQPAELEDSGVYFCASSHMGESGTQETQYFGPGTRLLVL.